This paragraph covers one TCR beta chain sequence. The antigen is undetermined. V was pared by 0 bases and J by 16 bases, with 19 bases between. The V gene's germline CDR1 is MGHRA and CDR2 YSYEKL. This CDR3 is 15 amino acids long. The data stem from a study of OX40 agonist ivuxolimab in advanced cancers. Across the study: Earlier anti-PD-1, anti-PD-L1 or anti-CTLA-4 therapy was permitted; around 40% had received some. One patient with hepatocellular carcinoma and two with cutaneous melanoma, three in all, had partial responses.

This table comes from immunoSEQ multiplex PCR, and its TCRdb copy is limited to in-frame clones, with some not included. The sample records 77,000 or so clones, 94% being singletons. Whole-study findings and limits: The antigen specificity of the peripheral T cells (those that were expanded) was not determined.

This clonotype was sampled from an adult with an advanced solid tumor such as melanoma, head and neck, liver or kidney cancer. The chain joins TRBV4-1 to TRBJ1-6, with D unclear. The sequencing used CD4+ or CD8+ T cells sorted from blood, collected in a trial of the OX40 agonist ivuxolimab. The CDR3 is CASSQEGGPGVPLHF. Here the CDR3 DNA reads TGCGCCAGCAGCCAAGAAGGAGGCCCAGGAGTCCCTCTCCACTTT.